This T cell receptor beta chain came from a study of shared clonotypes between healthy human individuals. Overall study results and limits: The study found lower generation probabilities in non-shared clonotypes than in those shared by all four donors. Rarefaction revealed incomplete sorted-subset sequencing despite large depth.

Those who donated were healthy HIV-negative adults, with no recent acute infections or vaccinations reported. Regarding this clone: The antigen is unknown.

Assay used: immunoSEQ multiplex PCR; TCRdb lists only in-frame clones, some missing. This repertoire shows about 2.4 million clones, 90% to 95% found once; its top ten account for roughly 0.36%. The germline CDR1 and CDR2 sequences are LNHDA and SQIVND (reference sequence). The CDR3 is 15 residues long. V dropped 9 bases and J dropped 0 bases, with 15 bases sitting between them. The receptor was isolated from a man aged 18 to 30 in good health. Some clones in this sample may be carry-over from other donors' samples. The sequencing sample was made of naive CD4+ T cells from PBMCs. The subset was: CD45RA+ positively selected. The V and J genes are TRBV19 and TRBJ1-5; the D gene is possibly TRBD1 (5 bases). CDR3 in DNA: TGTGCCAGCCGGGACGGATCTTATAGCAATCAGCCCCAGCATTTT. Protein product: CASRDGSYSNQPQHF. Together with reference TRBV19 and TRBJ1-5, the CDR3 gives the full variable domain: DGGITQSPKYLFRKEGQNVTLSCEQNLNHDAMYWYRQDPGQGLRLIYYSQIVNDFQKGDIAEGYSVSREKKESFPLTVTSAQKNPTAFYLCASRDGSYSNQPQHFGDGTRLSIL.